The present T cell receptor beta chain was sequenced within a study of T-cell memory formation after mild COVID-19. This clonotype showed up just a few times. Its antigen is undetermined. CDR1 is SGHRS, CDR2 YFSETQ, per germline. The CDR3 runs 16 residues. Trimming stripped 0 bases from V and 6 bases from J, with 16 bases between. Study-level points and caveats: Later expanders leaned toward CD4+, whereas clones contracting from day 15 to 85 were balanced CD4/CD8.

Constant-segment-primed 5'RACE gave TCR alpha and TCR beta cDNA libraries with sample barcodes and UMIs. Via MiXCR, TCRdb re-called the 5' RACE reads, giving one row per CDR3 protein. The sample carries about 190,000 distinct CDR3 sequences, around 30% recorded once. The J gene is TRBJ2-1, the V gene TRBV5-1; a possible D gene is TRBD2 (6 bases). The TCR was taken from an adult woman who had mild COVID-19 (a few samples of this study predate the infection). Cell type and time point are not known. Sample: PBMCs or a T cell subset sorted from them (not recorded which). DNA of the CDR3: TGCGCCAGCAGCTTGGGATCAGCGGGTTTGGTCAATGAGCAGTTCTTC. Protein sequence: CASSLGSAGLVNEQFF.